This entry describes one T cell receptor beta chain. What it binds is not known. The read falls 3 residues short of the CDR3 end, and the missing part is taken from the germline J gene. The sample is drawn from a study of T cells in women clearing cervical HPV infection. For the study at large: HLA type could not be excluded as a confounder. Notes on the study in general: Cases carried less TRBV6-7 than controls: approximately 0.1% versus 0.16%.

With 3 bases clipped from V and 2 bases from J, the junction kept 5 bases outside the gene matches. Germline CDR1 and CDR2: DFQATT and SNEGSKA (reference sequence). This CDR3 comprises 15 residues. The protocol was immunoSEQ multiplex PCR, while the TCRdb copy is restricted to in-frame clones and leaves out a portion. Its clone listing holds 30,000 to 35,000 clones. The TCR was taken from a woman between 18 and 70 years old with a cervical HPV16 infection that either progressed to CIN3+ or cleared (not recorded which). The sequenced sample consisted of blood buffy coat. This chain links TRBV20-1 with TRBJ2-7; 12 nucleotides line up with TRBD2. The CDR3 loop reads CSASPLAGGPYEQYF. The covered CDR3 bases are TGCAGTGCTAGCCCACTAGCGGGGGGCCCCTACGAG.